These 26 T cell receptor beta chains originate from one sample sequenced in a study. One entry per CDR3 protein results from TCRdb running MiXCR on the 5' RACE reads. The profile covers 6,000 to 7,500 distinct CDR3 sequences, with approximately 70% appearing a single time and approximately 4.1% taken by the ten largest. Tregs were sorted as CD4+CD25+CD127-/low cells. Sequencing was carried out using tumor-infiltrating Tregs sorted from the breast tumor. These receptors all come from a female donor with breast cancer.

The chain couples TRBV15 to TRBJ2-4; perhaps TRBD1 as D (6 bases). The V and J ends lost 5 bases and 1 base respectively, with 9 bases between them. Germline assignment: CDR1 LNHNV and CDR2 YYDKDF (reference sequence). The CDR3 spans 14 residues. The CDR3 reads CATSSDRAKNIQYF. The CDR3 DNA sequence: TGTGCCACCAGCTCAGACAGGGCCAAAAACATTCAGTACTTC.

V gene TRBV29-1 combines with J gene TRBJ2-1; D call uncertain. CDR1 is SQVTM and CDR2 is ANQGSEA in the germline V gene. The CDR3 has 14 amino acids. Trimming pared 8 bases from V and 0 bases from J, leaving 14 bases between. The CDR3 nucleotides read TGCAGCTCTAATACCCTTCGCTCCTACAATGAGCAGTTCTTC. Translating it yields CSSNTLRSYNEQFF.

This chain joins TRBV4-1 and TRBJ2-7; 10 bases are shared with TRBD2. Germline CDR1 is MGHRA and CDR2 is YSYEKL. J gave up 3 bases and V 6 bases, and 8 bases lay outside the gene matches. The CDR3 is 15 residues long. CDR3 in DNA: TGCGCCAGCAGTTCGCTAGCGGGAGCGAACTACGAGCAGTACTTC. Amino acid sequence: CASSSLAGANYEQYF.

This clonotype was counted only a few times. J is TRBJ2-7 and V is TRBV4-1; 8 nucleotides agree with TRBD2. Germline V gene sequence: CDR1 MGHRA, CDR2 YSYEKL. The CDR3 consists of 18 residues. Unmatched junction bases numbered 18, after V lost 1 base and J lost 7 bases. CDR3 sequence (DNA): TGCGCCAGCAGCCAAGTGGCTAGCGGGTTCCCAAACGCGGGGGAGCAGTACTTC. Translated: CASSQVASGFPNAGEQYF.

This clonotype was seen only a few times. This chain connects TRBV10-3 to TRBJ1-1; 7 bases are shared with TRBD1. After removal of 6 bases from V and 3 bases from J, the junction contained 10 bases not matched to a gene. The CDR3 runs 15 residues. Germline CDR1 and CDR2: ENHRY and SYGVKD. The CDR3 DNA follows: TGTGCCATCAGGGACTCGACAGGGAGTGACACTGAAGCTTTCTTT. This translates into CAIRDSTGSDTEAFF.

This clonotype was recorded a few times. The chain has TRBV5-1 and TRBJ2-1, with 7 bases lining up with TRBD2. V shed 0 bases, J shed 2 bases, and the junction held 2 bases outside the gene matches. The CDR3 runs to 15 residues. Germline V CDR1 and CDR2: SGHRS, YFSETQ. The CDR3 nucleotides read TGCGCCAGCAGCTTGGCGGGGGGAACCTACAATGAGCAGTTCTTC. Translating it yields CASSLAGGTYNEQFF.

CDR3 DNA: TGTGCCAGCAAGGAGACAGGCCCGGGAACTGAAGCTTTCTTT. This codes for CASKETGPGTEAFF. The V and J genes are TRBV2 and TRBJ1-1, with D possibly being TRBD1 (6 bases). The CDR3 spans 14 residues. CDR1 is SNHLY and CDR2 is FYNNEI in the germline V gene. Trimming took 7 bases from V and 5 from J, leaving 17 bases between them. Full variable domain (remainder filled in from reference TRBV2 and TRBJ1-1): EPEVTQTPSHQVTQMGQEVILRCVPISNHLYFYWYRQILGQKVEFLVSFYNNEISEKSEIFDDQFSVERPDGSNFTLKIRSTKLEDSAMYFCASKETGPGTEAFFGQGTRLTVV.

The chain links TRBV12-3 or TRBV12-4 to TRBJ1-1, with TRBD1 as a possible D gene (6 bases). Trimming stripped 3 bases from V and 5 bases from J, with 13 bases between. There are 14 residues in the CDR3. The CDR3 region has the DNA TGTGCCAGCAGTTTTTTCGGGGGCAGGACTGAAGCTTTCTTT. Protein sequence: CASSFFGGRTEAFF.

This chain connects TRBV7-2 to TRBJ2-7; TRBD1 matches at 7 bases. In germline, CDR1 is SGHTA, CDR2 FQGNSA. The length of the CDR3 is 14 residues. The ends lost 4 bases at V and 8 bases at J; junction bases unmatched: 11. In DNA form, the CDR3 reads TGTGCCAGCAGCTCGACCGACAGGGACGGGCAGCAGTACTTC. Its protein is CASSSTDRDGQQYF.

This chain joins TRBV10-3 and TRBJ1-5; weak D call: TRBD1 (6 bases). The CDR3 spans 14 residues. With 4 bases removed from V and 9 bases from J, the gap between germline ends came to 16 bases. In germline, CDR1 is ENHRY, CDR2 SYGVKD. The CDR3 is CAISANRDVGPQHF. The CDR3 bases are TGTGCCATCAGTGCCAACAGGGACGTGGGGCCCCAGCATTTT.

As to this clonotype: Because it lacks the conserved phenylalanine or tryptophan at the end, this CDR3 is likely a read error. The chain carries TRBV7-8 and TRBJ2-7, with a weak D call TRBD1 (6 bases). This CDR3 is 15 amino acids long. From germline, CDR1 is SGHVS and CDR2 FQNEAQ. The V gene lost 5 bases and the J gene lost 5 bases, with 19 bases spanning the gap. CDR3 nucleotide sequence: TGTGCCAGCAGCGTACAGGGTAGTCAGAGGGACGAGCAGTACCTC. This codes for CASSVQGSQRDEQYL.

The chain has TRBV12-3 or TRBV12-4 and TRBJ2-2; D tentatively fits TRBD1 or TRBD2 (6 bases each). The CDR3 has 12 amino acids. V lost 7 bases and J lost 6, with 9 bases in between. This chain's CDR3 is CASTRGAGELFF. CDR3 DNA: TGTGCCAGCACGAGGGGGGCCGGGGAGCTGTTTTTT.

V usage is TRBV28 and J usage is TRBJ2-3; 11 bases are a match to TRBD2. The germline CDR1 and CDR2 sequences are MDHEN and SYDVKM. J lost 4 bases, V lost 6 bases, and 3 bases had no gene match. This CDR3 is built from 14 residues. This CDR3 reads CASRLAGGPDTQYF. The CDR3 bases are TGTGCCAGCAGGCTAGCGGGAGGCCCAGATACGCAGTATTTT.

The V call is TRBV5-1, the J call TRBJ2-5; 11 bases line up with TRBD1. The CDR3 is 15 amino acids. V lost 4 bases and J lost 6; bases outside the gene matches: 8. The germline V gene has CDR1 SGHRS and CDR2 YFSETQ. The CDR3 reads CASSLGQGARKTQYF. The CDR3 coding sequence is TGCGCCAGCAGCCTAGGACAGGGGGCCCGGAAGACCCAGTACTTC.

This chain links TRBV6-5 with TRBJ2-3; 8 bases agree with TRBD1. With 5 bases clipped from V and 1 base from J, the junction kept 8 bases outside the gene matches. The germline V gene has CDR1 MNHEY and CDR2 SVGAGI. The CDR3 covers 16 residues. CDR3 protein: CASSVDGQGGTDTQYF. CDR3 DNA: TGTGCCAGCAGTGTGGATGGACAGGGTGGCACAGATACGCAGTATTTT.

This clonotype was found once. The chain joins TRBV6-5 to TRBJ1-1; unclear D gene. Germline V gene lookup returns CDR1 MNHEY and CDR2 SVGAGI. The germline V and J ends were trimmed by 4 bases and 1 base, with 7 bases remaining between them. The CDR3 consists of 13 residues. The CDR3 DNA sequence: TGTGCCAGCAGTTTGGAGGAGAACACTGAAGCTTTCTTT. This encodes CASSLEENTEAFF.

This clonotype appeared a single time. The CDR3 loop is CASSSPAGGTDTQYF. The CDR3 DNA reads TGTGCCAGCAGCTCCCCCGCAGGGGGCACAGATACGCAGTATTTT. V is TRBV7-3 and J is TRBJ2-3, with D perhaps matching TRBD1 (6 bases). Per germline, CDR1 SGHTA and CDR2 FQGTGA. CDR3 length: 15 amino acids. Trimming left V 4 bases short and J 1 base short, with 12 bases between.

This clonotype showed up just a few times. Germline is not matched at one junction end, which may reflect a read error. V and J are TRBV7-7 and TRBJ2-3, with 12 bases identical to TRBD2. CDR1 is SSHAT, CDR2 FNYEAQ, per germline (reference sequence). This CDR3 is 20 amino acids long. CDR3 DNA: TGTGCTAGCAGATACGGGCCCCTAGCGGGGGGGCTTGGGGGTGGTTATACGCAGTATTTT. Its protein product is CASRYGPLAGGLGGGYTQYF. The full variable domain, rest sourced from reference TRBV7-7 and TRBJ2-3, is GAGVSQSPRYKVTKRGQDVTLRCDPISSHATLYWYQQALGQGPEFLTYFNYEAQPDKSGLPSDRFSAERPEGSISTLTIQRTEQRDSAMYRCASRYGPLAGGLGGGYTQYFGPGTRLTVL.

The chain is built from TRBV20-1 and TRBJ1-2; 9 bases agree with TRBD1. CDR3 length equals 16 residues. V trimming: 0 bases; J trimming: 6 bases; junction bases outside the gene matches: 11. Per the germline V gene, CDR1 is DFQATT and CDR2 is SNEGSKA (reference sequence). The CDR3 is CSARDTGTGFLNGYTF. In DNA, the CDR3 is TGCAGTGCTAGAGATACCGGGACAGGGTTCTTGAATGGCTACACCTTC.

The CDR3 DNA follows: TGTGCCATCAGTGATCTCAGCGACGGTAGCAATCAGCCCCAGCATTTT. Residues: CAISDLSDGSNQPQHF. The chain is built from TRBV10-3 and TRBJ1-5; D uncertain. The V and J ends lost 3 bases and 0 bases respectively, with 12 bases between them. The CDR3 sequence is 16 residues long. The V gene's germline CDR1 is ENHRY and CDR2 SYGVKD.

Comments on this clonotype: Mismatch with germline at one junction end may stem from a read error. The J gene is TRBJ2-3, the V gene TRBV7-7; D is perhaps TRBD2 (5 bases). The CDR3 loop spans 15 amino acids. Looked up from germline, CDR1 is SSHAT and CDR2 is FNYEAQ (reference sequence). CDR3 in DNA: TGTGCTAGCAGCTTATCCGGGGTTAGCACAGATACGCAGTATTTT. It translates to CASSLSGVSTDTQYF. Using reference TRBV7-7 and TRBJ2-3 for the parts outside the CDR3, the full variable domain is GAGVSQSPRYKVTKRGQDVTLRCDPISSHATLYWYQQALGQGPEFLTYFNYEAQPDKSGLPSDRFSAERPEGSISTLTIQRTEQRDSAMYRCASSLSGVSTDTQYFGPGTRLTVL.

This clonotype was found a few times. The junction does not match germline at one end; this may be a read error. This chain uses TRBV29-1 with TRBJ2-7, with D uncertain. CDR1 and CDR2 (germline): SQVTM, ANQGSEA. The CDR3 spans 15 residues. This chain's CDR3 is CSVVTGQSSSYEQYF. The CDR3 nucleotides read TGCAGTGTTGTGACTGGGCAGAGTAGCTCCTACGAGCAGTACTTC.

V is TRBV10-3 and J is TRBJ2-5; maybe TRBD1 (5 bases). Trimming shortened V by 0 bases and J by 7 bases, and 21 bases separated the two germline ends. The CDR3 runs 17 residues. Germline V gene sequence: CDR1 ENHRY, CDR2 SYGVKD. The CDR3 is CAISESMPGIALGTQYF. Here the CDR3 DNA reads TGTGCCATCAGTGAGTCGATGCCAGGGATCGCCCTCGGGACCCAGTACTTC.

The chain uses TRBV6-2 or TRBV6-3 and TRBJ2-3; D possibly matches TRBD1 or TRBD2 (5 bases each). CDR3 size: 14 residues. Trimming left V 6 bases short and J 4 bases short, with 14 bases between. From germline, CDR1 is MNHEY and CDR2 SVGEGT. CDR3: CASRYPRDPDTQYF. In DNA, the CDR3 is TGTGCCAGCAGATACCCCCGGGACCCAGATACGCAGTATTTT.

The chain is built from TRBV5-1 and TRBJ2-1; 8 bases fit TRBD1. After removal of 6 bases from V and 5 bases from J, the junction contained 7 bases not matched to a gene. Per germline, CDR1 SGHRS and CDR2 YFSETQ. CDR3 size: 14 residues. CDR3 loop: CASNPGQANNEQFF. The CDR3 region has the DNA TGCGCCAGCAATCCGGGACAGGCGAACAATGAGCAGTTCTTC.

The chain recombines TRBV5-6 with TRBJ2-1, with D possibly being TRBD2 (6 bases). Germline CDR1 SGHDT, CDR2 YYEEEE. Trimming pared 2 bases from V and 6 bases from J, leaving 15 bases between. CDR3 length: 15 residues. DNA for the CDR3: TGTGCCAGCAGCTTTCCGGACTATCGGAGCAATGAGCAGTTCTTC. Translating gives CASSFPDYRSNEQFF.